A selection of T cell receptor beta chains follows, all from one sample in a study of cytomegalovirus exposure and HLA in healthy donors. The repertoire was sequenced with immunoSEQ multiplex PCR; TCRdb's copy has only in-frame clones and lacks some. The table lists 130,000 to 150,000 clones, about 75% of them singletons. Sequencing used PBMCs. The source of these receptors is a young man in good health and CMV-seronegative. Both conserved end residues are part of each CDR3. The D gene is left open where the match is weak. Where a row states a size, it is once, few, many or the class of an expanded clone; other rows omit it.

v_gene	d_gene	j_gene	abundance	CDR3nt	CDR3aa
TRBV11-2	-	TRBJ2-6	-	TGTGCCAGCAGCTTGTCGGGCTCTGGGGCCAACGTCCTGACTTTC	CASSLSGSGANVLTF
TRBV11-2	-	TRBJ2-7	-	TGTGCCAGCAGCCCCACCAACACAGGGCTCGCCTACGAGCAGTACTTC	CASSPTNTGLAYEQYF
TRBV5-1	-	TRBJ1-2	-	TGCGCCAGCAGCGCTGGGGCGGCCGAAGCTAACTATGGCTACACCTTC	CASSAGAAEANYGYTF
TRBV27	TRBD1	TRBJ2-1	-	TGTGCCAGCAGTTCGATCAGGGGGCCTGAGCAGTTCTTC	CASSSIRGPEQFF
TRBV7-3	TRBD2	TRBJ2-1	-	TGTGCCAGTGCAGGGCCGGGACTAGCGGGGTATGAGCAGTTCTTC	CASAGPGLAGYEQFF
TRBV27	TRBD1	TRBJ2-7	-	TGTGCCAGCAGTTTACAGGGGGCCCCCTACGAGCAGTACTTC	CASSLQGAPYEQYF
TRBV21-1	-	TRBJ1-6	-	TGTGCCAGCAGCAAGGAAAGACATCTCAAGCTGGCCTATAATTCACCCCTCCACTTT	CASSKERHLKLAYNSPLHF
TRBV18	-	TRBJ1-2	-	TGTGCCAGCTCACCGGCCCAGGCTAACTATGGCTACACCTTC	CASSPAQANYGYTF
TRBV7-3	TRBD1	TRBJ1-1	-	TGTGCCAGCAGCTTCCCCGGGACAGGGGACGCTTTCTTT	CASSFPGTGDAFF
TRBV5-4	-	TRBJ1-5	-	TGTGCCAGCAGCTTGGCCGGTAATCAGCCCCAGCATTTT	CASSLAGNQPQHF
TRBV30	TRBD2	TRBJ2-1	-	TGTGCCTGGAGTGAGGGACTAGCGGGGGCCCTTGAGCAGTTCTTC	CAWSEGLAGALEQFF
TRBV6-1	TRBD1	TRBJ1-2	few	TGTGCCAGCAGTGTCAACCGGGACAGGACGTATGGCTACACCTTC	CASSVNRDRTYGYTF
TRBV6-5	-	TRBJ1-1	-	TGTGCCAGCAGCTGGGAAGGGAGGGACACTGAAGCTTTCTTT	CASSWEGRDTEAFF
TRBV30	-	TRBJ2-5	few	TGTGCCCTGGACCCTAACGGGGGACCCTACCAAGAGACCCAGTACTTC	CALDPNGGPYQETQYF
TRBV6-5	-	TRBJ1-1	few	TGTGCCAGCAACTGGGCAGGCGGGGGGACTGAAGCTTTCTTT	CASNWAGGGTEAFF
TRBV5-4	TRBD2	TRBJ2-7	-	TGTGCCAGCAGCTCATCCGGGACTAGCGCCTACGAGCAGTACTTC	CASSSSGTSAYEQYF
TRBV5-6	TRBD1	TRBJ2-5	-	TGTGCCAGCAGCTTGGTGCAGGGGGCTGGAGAGACCCAGTACTTC	CASSLVQGAGETQYF
TRBV10-3	TRBD1	TRBJ1-2	-	TGTGCCATCAGTGACCGGGACAGGGGGATCTTCGGCTACACCTTC	CAISDRDRGIFGYTF
TRBV6-5	-	TRBJ1-1	-	TGTGCCAGCATATCCCTTTCCAGGGACACTGAAGCTTTCTTT	CASISLSRDTEAFF
TRBV18	TRBD2	TRBJ2-7	-	TGTGCCAGCTCACCACCGGGACTAGAGGGTTACGAGCAGTACTTC	CASSPPGLEGYEQYF